The entry below describes one T cell receptor beta chain. Antigen specificity is unknown. TCR beta CDR3 regions were amplified from RNA transcripts. Scientists carried out first-round RT-PCR using HTBI primers and then a second-round multiplex PCR. One entry per CDR3 protein results from TCRdb running MiXCR on the multiplex PCR reads. In the table there are 580,000 or so distinct CDR3 sequences, roughly 40% of which are singletons. The sample comes from a study of Graves' ophthalmopathy and Graves' hyperthyroidism. Study as a whole: A follow-up of 18 months without ophthalmopathy meant that hyperthyroidism was stable.

Study conclusions and caveats: A 13-signature model separated ophthalmopathy from stable hyperthyroidism, reaching around 90% sensitivity and less than 82% specificity cross-validated. Clonotypes were expanded in thyroid at above 0.001 frequency, and most also appeared in blood.

Orbital computed tomography and thyroid ultrasound, along with TRAb, serum thyroxine and clinical symptoms, underpinned diagnosis. Germline loops: CDR1 SNHLY, CDR2 FYNNEI. The V and J ends lost 4 bases and 4 bases respectively, with 11 bases between them. This CDR3 comprises 13 residues. V is TRBV2 and J is TRBJ2-7; D tentatively fits TRBD1 or TRBD2 (6 bases each). The sequence derives from an adult man with Graves' hyperthyroidism. Sequenced sample: peripheral blood or thyroid tissue (not recorded which). CDR3 DNA sequence: TGTGCCAGCAGTGCGGGGGCTCCGTACGAGCAGTACTTC. Translating it yields CASSAGAPYEQYF.